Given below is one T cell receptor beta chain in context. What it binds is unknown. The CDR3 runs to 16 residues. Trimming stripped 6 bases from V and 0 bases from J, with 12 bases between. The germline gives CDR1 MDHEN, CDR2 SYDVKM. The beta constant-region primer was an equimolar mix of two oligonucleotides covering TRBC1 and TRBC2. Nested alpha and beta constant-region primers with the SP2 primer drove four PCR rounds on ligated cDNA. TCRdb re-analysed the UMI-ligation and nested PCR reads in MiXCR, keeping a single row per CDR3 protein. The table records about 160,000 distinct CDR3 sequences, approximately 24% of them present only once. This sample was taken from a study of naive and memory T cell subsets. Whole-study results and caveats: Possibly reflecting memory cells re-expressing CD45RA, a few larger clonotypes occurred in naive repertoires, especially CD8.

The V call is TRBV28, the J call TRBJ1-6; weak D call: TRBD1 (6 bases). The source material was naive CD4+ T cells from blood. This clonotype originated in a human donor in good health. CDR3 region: CASRRGQSSYNSPLHF. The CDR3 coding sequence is TGTGCCAGCAGAAGAGGACAGAGCTCCTATAATTCACCCCTCCACTTT.